This T cell receptor beta chain is from a study of cytomegalovirus exposure and HLA in healthy donors. Findings and caveats of the study: The classifier, whose performance was assessed in both the original and validation cohorts, reportedly diagnosed cytomegalovirus status with high specificity and sensitivity. Reportedly, a later analysis found an Asian-associated ancestry cluster had fewer N-insertions than the roughly 700-donor mean. Presence/absence analyses took donor sequencing depth as roughly uniform.

Remarks on this clone: The target antigen is unknown.

The V segment lost 0 bases and the J segment 4 bases; nucleotides outside the gene matches: 10. The CDR3 is 18 amino acids. Per germline, CDR1 LNHNV and CDR2 YYDKDF (reference sequence). Amplification used 60 Vbeta primers and 13 Jbeta primers. Some clones are missing from TCRdb's copy, which holds only in-frame ones; the method was immunoSEQ multiplex PCR. The sample shows fewer than 250,000 clones, around four fifths of them seen only once. Input material: PBMCs. This clonotype was sampled from a woman aged 40 to 55 in good health and CMV-seronegative. The chain employs TRBV15 and TRBJ2-1; TRBD2 agrees at 9 bases. CDR3 sequence (DNA): TGTGCCACCAGCAGAGATTATTTTAGCGGGAGAACGTACAATGAGCAGTTCTTC. Residues: CATSRDYFSGRTYNEQFF.